This section outlines one T cell receptor (beta chain) sequence together with its context. With the read ending 3 residues before the CDR3 end, the germline J gene is used to fill in that end. The entry originates in a study of T cells in women clearing cervical HPV infection. Across the whole study: Women with histologically confirmed HPV16-related CIN3 or worse, 2 with invasive cancer, served as cases. Only a few women had HLA typing results available. For cases, blood was sampled a median around 150 days after lesion detection, interquartile range roughly 90 to 210 days.

TCRdb keeps only in-frame clones here, not all; method: immunoSEQ multiplex PCR. This table holds roughly 38,000 clones. The CDR3 spans 13 residues. The germline gives CDR1 LNHDA, CDR2 SQIVND (reference sequence). The rearrangement uses TRBV19 and TRBJ1-4, with 9 bases that match TRBD1. The origin of this receptor is a woman aged 18-70 years with a cervical HPV16 infection that either progressed to CIN3+ or cleared (not recorded which). The sequencing sample was made of blood buffy coat. CDR3 DNA (partial): TGTGCCAGGCCCGGGACAGGGCTTTCACCA. It specifies CARPGTGLSP. The complete CDR3 protein is CARPGTGLSPLFF. The full variable domain, in which reference TRBV19 and TRBJ1-4 provide the parts outside the CDR3, is DGGITQSPKYLFRKEGQNVTLSCEQNLNHDAMYWYRQDPGQGLRLIYYSQIVNDFQKGDIAEGYSVSREKKESFPLTVTSAQKNPTAFYLCARPGTGLSPLFFGSGTQLSVL.